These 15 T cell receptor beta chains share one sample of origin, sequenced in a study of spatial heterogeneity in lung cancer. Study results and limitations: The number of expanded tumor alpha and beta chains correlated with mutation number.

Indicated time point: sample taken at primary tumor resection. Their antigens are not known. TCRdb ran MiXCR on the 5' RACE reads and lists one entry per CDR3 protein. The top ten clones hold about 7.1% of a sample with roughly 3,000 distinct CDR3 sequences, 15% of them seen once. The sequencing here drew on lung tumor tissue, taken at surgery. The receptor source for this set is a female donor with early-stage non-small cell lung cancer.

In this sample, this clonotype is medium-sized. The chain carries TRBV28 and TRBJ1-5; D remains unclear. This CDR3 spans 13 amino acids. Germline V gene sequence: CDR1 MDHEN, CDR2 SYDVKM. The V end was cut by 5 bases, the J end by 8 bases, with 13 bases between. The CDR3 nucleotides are TGTGCCAGCAGTCGCCCCCAATTGGAGCCCCAGCATTTT. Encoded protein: CASSRPQLEPQHF. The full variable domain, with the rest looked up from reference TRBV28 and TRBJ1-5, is DVKVTQSSRYLVKRTGEKVFLECVQDMDHENMFWYRQDPGLGLRLIYFSYDVKMKEKGDIPEGYSVSREKKERFSLILESASTNQTSMYLCASSRPQLEPQHFGDGTRLSIL.

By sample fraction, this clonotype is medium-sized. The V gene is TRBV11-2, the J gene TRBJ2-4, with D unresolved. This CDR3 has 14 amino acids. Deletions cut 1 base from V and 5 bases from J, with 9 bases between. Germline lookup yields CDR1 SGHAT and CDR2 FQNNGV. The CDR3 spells CASSLVGVENIQYF. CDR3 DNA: TGTGCCAGCAGCTTAGTAGGCGTCGAAAACATTCAGTACTTC.

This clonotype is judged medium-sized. CDR3 sequence reads: CASSFGQGLTLQYF. In DNA form, the CDR3 reads TGTGCCAGCAGTTTCGGACAGGGTCTCACCTTGCAGTACTTC. The chain has TRBV12-3 or TRBV12-4 and TRBJ2-7; TRBD1 aligns across 8 bases. Trimming at V came to 3 bases and at J to 9 bases, leaving 10 bases not matched to a gene. This CDR3 spans 14 amino acids.

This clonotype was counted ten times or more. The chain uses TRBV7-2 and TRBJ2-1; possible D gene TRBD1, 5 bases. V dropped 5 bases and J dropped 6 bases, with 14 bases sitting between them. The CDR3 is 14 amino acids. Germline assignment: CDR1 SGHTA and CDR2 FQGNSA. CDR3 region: CASSPGVGPNEQFF. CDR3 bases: TGTGCCAGCAGCCCCGGTGTGGGGCCCAATGAGCAGTTCTTC.

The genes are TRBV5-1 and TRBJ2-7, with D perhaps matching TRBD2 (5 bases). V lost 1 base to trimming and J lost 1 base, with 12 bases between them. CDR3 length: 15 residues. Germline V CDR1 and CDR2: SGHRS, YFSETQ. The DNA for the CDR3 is TGCGCCAGCAGCTTGTATGGCCTAGCATCCTACGAGCAGTACTTC. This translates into CASSLYGLASYEQYF.

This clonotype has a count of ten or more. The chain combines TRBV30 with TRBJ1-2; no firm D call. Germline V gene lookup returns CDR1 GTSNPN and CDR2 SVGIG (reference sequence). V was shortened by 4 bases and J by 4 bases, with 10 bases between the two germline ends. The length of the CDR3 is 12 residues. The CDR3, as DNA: TGTGCCTGGACTAACAGTTTCTATGGCTACACCTTC. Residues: CAWTNSFYGYTF.

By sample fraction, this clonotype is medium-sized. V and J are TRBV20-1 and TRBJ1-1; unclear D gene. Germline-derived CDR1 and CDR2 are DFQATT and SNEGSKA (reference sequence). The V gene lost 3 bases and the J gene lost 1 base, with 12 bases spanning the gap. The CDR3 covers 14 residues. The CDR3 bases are TGCAGTGCTAGCCGCCCAACTGGGAACACTGAAGCTTTCTTT. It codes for CSASRPTGNTEAFF.

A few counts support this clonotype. The CDR3 protein is CASSSRDSLTDTQYF. Written as DNA, the CDR3 is TGTGCCAGCAGCTCCCGGGACTCCCTCACAGATACGCAGTATTTT. The rearrangement joins TRBV7-9 to TRBJ2-3; D may be TRBD2 (6 bases). This CDR3 is 15 amino acids long. Germline assignment: CDR1 SEHNR and CDR2 FQNEAQ (reference sequence). V lost 4 bases, J lost 2 bases, and 13 bases lay in between.

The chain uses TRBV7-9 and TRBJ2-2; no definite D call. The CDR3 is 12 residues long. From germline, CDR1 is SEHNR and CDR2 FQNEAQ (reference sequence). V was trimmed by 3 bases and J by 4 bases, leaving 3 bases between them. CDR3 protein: CASSFSTGELFF. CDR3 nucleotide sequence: TGTGCCAGCAGCTTTTCCACCGGGGAGCTGTTTTTT.

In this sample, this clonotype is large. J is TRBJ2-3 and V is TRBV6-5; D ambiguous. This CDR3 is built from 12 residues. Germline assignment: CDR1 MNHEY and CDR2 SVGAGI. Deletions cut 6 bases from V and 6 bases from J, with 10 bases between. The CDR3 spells CASSPSMDTQYF. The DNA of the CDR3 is TGTGCCAGCAGCCCATCAATGGATACGCAGTATTTT.

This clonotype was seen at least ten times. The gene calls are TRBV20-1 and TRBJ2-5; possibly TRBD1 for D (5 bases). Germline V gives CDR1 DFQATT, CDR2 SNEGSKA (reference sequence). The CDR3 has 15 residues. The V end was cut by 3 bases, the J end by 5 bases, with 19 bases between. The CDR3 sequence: CSARAPAEGAETQYF. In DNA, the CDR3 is TGCAGTGCTAGGGCCCCGGCCGAAGGGGCTGAGACCCAGTACTTC.

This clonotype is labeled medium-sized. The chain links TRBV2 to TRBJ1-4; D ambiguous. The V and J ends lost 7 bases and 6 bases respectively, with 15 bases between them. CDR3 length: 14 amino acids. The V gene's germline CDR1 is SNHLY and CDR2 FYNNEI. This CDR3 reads CASTPKGGDEKLFF. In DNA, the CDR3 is TGTGCCAGCACCCCGAAGGGTGGAGATGAAAAACTGTTTTTT.

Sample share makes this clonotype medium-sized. For the CDR3, the DNA is TGTGCCTGGAGTGTAGGGGACAGCACCACAGATACGCAGTATTTT. Translation: CAWSVGDSTTDTQYF. J is TRBJ2-3 and V is TRBV30, with TRBD1 identical over 7 bases. Germline CDR1 GTSNPN, CDR2 SVGIG (reference sequence). The junction had 5 bases not matched to a gene; V was cut back by 0 bases and J by 2 bases. The CDR3 contains 15 residues.

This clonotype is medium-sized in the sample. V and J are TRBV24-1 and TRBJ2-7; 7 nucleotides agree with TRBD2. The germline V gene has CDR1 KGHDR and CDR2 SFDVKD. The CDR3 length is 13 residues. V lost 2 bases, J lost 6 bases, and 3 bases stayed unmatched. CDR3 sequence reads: CATSDWEGPEQYF. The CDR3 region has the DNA TGTGCCACCAGTGATTGGGAGGGGCCCGAGCAGTACTTC.

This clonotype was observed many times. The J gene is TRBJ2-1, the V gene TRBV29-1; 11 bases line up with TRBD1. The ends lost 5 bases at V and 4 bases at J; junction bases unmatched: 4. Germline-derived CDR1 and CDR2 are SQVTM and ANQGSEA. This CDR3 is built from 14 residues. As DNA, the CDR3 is TGCAGCGTTTTGGGACAGGGGGTTTACAATGAGCAGTTCTTC. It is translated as CSVLGQGVYNEQFF.